This T cell receptor beta chain was profiled in a study of cytomegalovirus exposure and HLA in healthy donors. Study-level findings and limits: Specificity for CMV antigens was confirmed in vitro for a few of the CMV-associated chains. A later analysis reportedly found fewer N-insertions in an Asian-associated ancestry cluster than the roughly 670-donor mean. V- and J-gene trimming in TCR beta was tied to a missense DCLRE1C variant by an analysis performed later.

The PCR made use of 60 Vbeta and 13 Jbeta primers. Libraries were prepared by immunoSEQ multiplex PCR; TCRdb keeps only in-frame clonotypes and omits some of them. The repertoire holds 100,000 to 150,000 clones, with approximately 80% as singletons. Donors showed nominal health when sampled, although they likely had unrecorded immune exposures. A remark on this clone: What it recognizes is unknown. Its ends do not fully match the called genes, so a read error is possible.

This CDR3 is built from 22 residues. CDR1 MNHEY and CDR2 SMNVEV come from the germline V gene (reference sequence). The sample consisted of PBMCs. The clonotype was recovered from a woman aged 40 to 50 in good health and CMV-seronegative. This sequence joins TRBV27 and TRBJ2-4, with 13 bases that match TRBD2. CDR3 nucleotides: TGTGCCAGCAGTTTGAAGCCATGGTCGTCAATCACTAGCGGGAGGGATAAAAACAGTCAGTACTTC. Its protein is CASSLKPWSSITSGRDKNSQYF.